The subject of this entry is one T cell receptor (beta chain). Per the original data handling: Amplifying reference gene primers gave estimates of nucleated cell counts. Data came from immunoSEQ multiplex PCR; TCRdb stores just in-frame clones and leaves some out. V, J and clone size are those of that table, while D and trimming were read from the DNA. This sample has 250,000 to 350,000 clones, with more than 70% found just once. This CDR3 has 17 residues. CDR1 is SGHRS and CDR2 is YFSETQ in the germline V gene. The J segment lost 4 bases and the V segment lost 1 base, leaving 5 bases of the junction unmatched. This sample stems from a study of blood T cell repertoires in COVID-19. Across the whole study: Acute-phase and convalescent COVID-19 samples originated in the United States, Italy and Spain. From T cells, B-cell-depleted T cells, or PBMCs came the material, which was cDNA or gDNA.

Sequenced input: peripheral blood. The sequence was collected from a woman aged 50 to 65 with acute or convalescent COVID-19. The chain employs TRBV5-1 and TRBJ2-1, with 13 bases aligning to TRBD2. CDR3 residues: CASSLLGLAGVYNEQFF. DNA of the CDR3: TGCGCCAGCAGCTTGCTCGGACTAGCGGGGGTATACAATGAGCAGTTCTTC.